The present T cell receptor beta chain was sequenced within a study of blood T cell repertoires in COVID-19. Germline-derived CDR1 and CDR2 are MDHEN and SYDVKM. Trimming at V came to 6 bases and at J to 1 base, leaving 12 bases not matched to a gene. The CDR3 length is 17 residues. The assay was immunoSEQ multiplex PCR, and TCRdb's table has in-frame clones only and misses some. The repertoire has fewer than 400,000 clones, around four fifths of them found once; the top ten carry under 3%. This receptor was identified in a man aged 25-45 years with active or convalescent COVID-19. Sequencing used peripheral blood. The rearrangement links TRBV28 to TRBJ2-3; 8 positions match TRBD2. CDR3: CASSSPGRREGTDTQYF. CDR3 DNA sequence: TGTGCCAGCAGCTCCCCCGGCAGGCGGGAGGGCACAGATACGCAGTATTTT.